This T cell receptor (beta chain) was recorded in a study of cytomegalovirus exposure and HLA in healthy donors. The CDR3 spans 17 residues. The V end was cut by 4 bases, the J end by 0 bases, with 16 bases between. Per the germline V gene, CDR1 is MDHEN and CDR2 is SYDVKM. PCR employed 60 Vbeta and 13 Jbeta primers. Method: immunoSEQ multiplex PCR; TCRdb's copy keeps in-frame clones and lacks some. The sample holds tens of thousands of clones; around three quarters are singletons and the top ten take more than 12%. Sequencing input: PBMCs. The chain employs TRBV28 and TRBJ1-3; D is unresolved. This clonotype originated in a woman between 50 and 59 years old in good health and CMV-seropositive. The CDR3 loop is CASSSPLGGGSGNTIYF. The CDR3 region has the DNA TGTGCCAGCAGTTCCCCCCTCGGCGGAGGCTCTGGAAACACCATATATTTT.